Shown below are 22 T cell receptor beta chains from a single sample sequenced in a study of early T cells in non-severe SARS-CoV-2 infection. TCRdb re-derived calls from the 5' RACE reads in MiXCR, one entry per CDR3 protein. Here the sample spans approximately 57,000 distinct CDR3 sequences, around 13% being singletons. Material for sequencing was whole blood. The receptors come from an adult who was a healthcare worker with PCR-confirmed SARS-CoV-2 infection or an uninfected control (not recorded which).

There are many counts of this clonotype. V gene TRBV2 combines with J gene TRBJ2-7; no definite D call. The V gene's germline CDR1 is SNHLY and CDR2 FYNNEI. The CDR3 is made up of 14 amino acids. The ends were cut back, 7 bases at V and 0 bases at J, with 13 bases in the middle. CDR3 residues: CASNLKGLSYEQYF. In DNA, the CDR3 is TGTGCCAGCAATCTCAAGGGTCTCTCCTACGAGCAGTACTTC.

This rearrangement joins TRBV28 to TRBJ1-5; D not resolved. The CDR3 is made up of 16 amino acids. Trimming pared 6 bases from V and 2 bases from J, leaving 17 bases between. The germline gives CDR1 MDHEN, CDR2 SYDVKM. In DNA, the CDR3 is TGTGCCAGCAGCCCCCCGGGCGGGTGGGGCAATCAGCCCCAGCATTTT. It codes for CASSPPGGWGNQPQHF.

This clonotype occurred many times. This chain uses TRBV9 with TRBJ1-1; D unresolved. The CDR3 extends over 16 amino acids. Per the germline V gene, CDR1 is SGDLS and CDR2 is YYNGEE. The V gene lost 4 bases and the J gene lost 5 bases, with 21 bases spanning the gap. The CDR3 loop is CASSPSLPNLGTEAFF. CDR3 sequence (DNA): TGTGCCAGCAGCCCTTCGCTGCCGAACCTCGGGACTGAAGCTTTCTTT.

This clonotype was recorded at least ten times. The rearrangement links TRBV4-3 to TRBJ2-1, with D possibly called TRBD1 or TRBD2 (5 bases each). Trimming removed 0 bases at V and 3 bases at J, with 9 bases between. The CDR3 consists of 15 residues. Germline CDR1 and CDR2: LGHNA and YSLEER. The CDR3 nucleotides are TGCGCCAGCAGCCAAGATGGGGCGGGCTACAATGAGCAGTTCTTC. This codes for CASSQDGAGYNEQFF.

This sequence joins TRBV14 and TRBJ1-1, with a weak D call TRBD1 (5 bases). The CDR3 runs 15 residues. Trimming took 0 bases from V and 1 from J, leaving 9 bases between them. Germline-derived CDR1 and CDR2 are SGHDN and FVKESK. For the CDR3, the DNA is TGTGCCAGCAGCCAAGAATACAGGTCGAACACTGAAGCTTTCTTT. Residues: CASSQEYRSNTEAFF. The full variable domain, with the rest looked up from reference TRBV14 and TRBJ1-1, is EAGVTQFPSHSVIEKGQTVTLRCDPISGHDNLYWYRRVMGKEIKFLLHFVKESKQDESGMPNNRFLAERTGGTYSTLKVQPAELEDSGVYFCASSQEYRSNTEAFFGQGTRLTVV.

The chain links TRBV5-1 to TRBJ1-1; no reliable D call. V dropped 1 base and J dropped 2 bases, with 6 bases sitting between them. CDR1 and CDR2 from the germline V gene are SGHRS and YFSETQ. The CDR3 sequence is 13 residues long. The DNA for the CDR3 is TGCGCCAGCAGCTTGTTATCTAACACTGAAGCTTTCTTT. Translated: CASSLLSNTEAFF. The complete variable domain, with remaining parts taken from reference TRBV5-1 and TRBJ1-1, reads KAGVTQTPRYLIKTRGQQVTLSCSPISGHRSVSWYQQTPGQGLQFLFEYFSETQRNKGNFPGRFSGRQFSNSRSEMNVSTLELGDSALYLCASSLLSNTEAFFGQGTRLTVV.

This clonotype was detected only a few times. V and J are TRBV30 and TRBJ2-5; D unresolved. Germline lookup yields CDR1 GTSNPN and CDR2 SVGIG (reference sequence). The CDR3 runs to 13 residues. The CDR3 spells CATDPGLGKTQYF. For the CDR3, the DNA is TGTGCTACTGATCCCGGGTTGGGAAAGACCCAGTACTTC.

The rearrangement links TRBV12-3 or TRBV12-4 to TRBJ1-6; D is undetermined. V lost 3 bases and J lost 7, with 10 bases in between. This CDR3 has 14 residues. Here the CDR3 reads CASSLTGWNSPLHF. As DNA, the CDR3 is TGTGCCAGCAGTTTGACGGGTTGGAATTCACCCCTCCACTTT.

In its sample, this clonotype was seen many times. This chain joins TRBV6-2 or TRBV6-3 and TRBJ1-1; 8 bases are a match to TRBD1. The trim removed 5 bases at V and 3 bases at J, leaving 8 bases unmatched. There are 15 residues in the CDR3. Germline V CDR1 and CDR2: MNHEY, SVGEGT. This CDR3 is CASSQRDRYYTEAFF. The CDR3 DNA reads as TGTGCCAGCAGTCAAAGGGACAGGTACTACACTGAAGCTTTCTTT.

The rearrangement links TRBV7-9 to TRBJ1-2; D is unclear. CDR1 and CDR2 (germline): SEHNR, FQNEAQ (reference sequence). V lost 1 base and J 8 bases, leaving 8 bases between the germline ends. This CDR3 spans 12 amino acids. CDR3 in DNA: TGTGCCAGCAGCTTAGAGGGCGGAGGCTACACCTTC. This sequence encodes CASSLEGGGYTF.

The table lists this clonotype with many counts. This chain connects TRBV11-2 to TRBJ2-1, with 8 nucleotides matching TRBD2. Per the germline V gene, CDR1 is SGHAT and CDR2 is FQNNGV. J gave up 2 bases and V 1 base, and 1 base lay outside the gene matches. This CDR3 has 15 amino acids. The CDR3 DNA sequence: TGTGCCAGCAGCTTAGCGGGGGGGACCTACAATGAGCAGTTCTTC. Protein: CASSLAGGTYNEQFF.

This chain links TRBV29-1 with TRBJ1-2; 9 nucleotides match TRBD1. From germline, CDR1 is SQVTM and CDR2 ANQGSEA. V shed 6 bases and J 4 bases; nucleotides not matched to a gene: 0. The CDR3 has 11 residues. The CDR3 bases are TGCAGCGTACAGGGGGCCTATGGCTACACCTTC. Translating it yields CSVQGAYGYTF.

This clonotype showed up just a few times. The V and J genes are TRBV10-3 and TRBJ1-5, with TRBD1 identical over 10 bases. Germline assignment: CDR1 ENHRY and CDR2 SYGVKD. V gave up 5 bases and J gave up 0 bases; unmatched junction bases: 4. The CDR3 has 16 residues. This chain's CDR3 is CAISTGTGVSNQPQHF. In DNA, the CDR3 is TGTGCCATCAGTACCGGGACAGGGGTTAGCAATCAGCCCCAGCATTTT.

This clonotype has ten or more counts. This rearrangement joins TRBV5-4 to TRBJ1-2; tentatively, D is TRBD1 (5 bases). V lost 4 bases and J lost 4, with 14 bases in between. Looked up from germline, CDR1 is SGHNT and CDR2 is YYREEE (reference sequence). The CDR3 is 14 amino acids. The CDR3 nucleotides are TGTGCCAGCAGCCAATTTGGGGCAGTCTATGGCTACACCTTC. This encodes CASSQFGAVYGYTF.

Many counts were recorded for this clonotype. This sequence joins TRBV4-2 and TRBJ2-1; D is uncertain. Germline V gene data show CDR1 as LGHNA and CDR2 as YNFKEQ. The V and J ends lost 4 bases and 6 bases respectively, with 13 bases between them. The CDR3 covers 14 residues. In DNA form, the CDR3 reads TGTGCCAGCAGCCCAGATCTCTGGGGCAATGAGCAGTTCTTC. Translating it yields CASSPDLWGNEQFF.

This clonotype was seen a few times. The CDR3 DNA reads as TGTGCCAGCTCACCACCCGGACTAGCGGGCGGTAAGACCCAGTACTTC. It specifies CASSPPGLAGGKTQYF. J is TRBJ2-5 and V is TRBV18; 11 bases are shared with TRBD2. The J segment lost 6 bases and the V segment lost 0 bases, leaving 6 bases of the junction unmatched. Germline V CDR1 and CDR2: KGHSH, LQKENI. The CDR3 loop spans 16 amino acids.

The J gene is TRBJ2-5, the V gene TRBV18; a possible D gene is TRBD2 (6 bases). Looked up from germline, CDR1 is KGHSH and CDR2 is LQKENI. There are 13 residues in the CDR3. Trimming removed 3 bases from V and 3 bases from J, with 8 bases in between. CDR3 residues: CASSPGLKETQYF. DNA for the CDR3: TGTGCCAGCTCACCGGGACTGAAAGAGACCCAGTACTTC. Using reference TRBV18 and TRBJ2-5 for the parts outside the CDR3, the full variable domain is NAGVMQNPRHLVRRRGQEARLRCSPMKGHSHVYWYRQLPEEGLKFMVYLQKENIIDESGMPKERFSAEFPKEGPSILRIQQVVRGDSAAYFCASSPGLKETQYFGPGTRLLVL.

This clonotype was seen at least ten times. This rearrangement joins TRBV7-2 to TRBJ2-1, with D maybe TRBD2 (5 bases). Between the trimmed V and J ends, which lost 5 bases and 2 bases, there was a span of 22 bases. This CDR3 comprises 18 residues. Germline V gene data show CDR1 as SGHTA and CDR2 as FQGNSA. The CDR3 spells CASSRQPPTSYPYNEQFF. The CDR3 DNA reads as TGTGCCAGCAGCCGTCAGCCCCCCACTAGTTACCCCTACAATGAGCAGTTCTTC.

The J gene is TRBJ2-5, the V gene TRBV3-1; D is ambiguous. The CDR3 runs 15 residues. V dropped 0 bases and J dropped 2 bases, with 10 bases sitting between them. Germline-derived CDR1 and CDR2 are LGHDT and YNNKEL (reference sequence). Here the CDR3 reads CASSQDGLEQETQYF. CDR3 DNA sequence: TGTGCCAGCAGCCAAGATGGCCTAGAGCAAGAGACCCAGTACTTC.

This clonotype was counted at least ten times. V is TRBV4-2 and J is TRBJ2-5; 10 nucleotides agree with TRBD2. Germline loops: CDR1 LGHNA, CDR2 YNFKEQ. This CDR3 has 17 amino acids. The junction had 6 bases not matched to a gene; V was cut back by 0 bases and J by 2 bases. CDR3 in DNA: TGTGCCAGCAGCCAAGATGGGATAGCGGGGGGACAAGAGACCCAGTACTTC. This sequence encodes CASSQDGIAGGQETQYF.

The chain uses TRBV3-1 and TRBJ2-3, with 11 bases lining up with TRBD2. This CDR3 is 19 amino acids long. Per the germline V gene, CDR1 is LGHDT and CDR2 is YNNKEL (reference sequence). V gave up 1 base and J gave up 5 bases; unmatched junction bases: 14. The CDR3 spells CASSQGLKGASGGRDTQYF. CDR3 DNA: TGTGCCAGCAGCCAAGGCCTTAAAGGGGCTAGCGGGGGGCGAGATACGCAGTATTTT.

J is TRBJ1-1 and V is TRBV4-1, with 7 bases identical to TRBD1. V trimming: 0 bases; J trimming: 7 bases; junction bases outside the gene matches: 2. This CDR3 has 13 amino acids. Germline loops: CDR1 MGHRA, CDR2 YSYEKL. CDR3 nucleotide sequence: TGCGCCAGCAGCCAAGATTACAGGGGTGAAGCTTTCTTT. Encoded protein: CASSQDYRGEAFF.